The source of this T cell receptor (beta chain) is a study of blood T cells in healthy people across ages. This clonotype was counted only a few times. The CDR3 contains 15 residues. Trimming stripped 5 bases from V and 2 bases from J, with 15 bases between. Germline V gene data show CDR1 as SGHTA and CDR2 as FQGNSA. Per-sample yields of isolated PBMCs were at least 6.5 million. Primers used in a second PCR of about 6 to 12 cycles were a sample-barcoded 5' primer and a J-beta primer mix. A template-switch adaptor that had 12 random nucleotides put a tag on each cDNA molecule. Each single sample gave us at least 2.5 million CDR3-containing paired-end reads. TCRdb passed the 5' RACE reads through MiXCR, listing each CDR3 protein once. Of roughly 1,500,000 distinct CDR3 sequences listed, roughly 40% are singletons.

The chain joins TRBV7-2 to TRBJ1-2; TRBD1 might be the D (5 bases). The sample comprised blood. This TCR was sampled from a woman aged 18-29 years in good health. The CDR3 DNA follows: TGTGCCAGCAGCCCCCCGGGACTGCAGAACTATGGCTACACCTTC. It codes for CASSPPGLQNYGYTF.